The 26 T cell receptor beta chains given below trace back to one sample, sequenced in a study of control samples from healthy donors and cancer patients. Using immunoSEQ multiplex PCR, the repertoire was profiled, and TCRdb retains in-frame clones only, with some absent. The sample consists of about 84,000 clones, roughly 91% of them appearing once. The sample comprised blood. These receptors all come from a man aged 25 to 40 in good health.

The rearrangement uses TRBV19 and TRBJ1-2; 8 bases agree with TRBD1. CDR3 length: 16 residues. Trimming removed 4 bases from V and 7 bases from J; junction bases left unmatched: 14. Germline lookup yields CDR1 LNHDA and CDR2 SQIVND (reference sequence). The CDR3 DNA reads TGTGCCAGTAGTACAACCGCTGGTGACAGGGGAAGTGGCTACACCTTC. Protein sequence: CASSTTAGDRGSGYTF.

V usage is TRBV9 and J usage is TRBJ2-1; no clear D gene. Trimming took 5 bases from V and 9 from J, leaving 21 bases between them. The germline gives CDR1 SGDLS, CDR2 YYNGEE. This CDR3 has 15 residues. CDR3 residues: CASSQVGSRNSEQFF. The CDR3 DNA sequence: TGTGCCAGCAGTCAAGTTGGTAGCAGGAACAGTGAGCAGTTCTTC.

The CDR3 nucleotides are TGTGCCAGCAATGGCATTAACAGTTTAAACTCCTACGAGCAGTACTTC. Encoded protein: CASNGINSLNSYEQYF. J is TRBJ2-7 and V is TRBV2; unclear D gene. This CDR3 comprises 16 residues. Germline V gene lookup returns CDR1 SNHLY and CDR2 FYNNEI. V was trimmed by 7 bases and J by 0 bases, leaving 19 bases between them.

The chain is built from TRBV3-1 (or the pseudogene TRBV3-2) and TRBJ2-7; D may match TRBD1 or TRBD2 (7 bases each). V shed 3 bases and J shed 4 bases, with 19 bases lying between them. CDR3 length: 16 amino acids. The germline V gene has CDR1 LGHDT and CDR2 YNNKEL (reference sequence). CDR3 in DNA: TGTGCCAGCAGCCAGGGGAGGGGGCGTGTAGCGTACGAGCAGTACTTC. This codes for CASSQGRGRVAYEQYF.

The CDR3 DNA reads as TGTGCCAGCGCACCCCCGGATTCCCGGGGTAATGAAAAACTGTTTTTT. Encoded protein: CASAPPDSRGNEKLFF. The chain has TRBV28 and TRBJ1-4; D remains unclear. Germline V gene sequence: CDR1 MDHEN, CDR2 SYDVKM. This CDR3 comprises 16 residues. The V end was cut by 8 bases, the J end by 4 bases, with 20 bases between.

CDR3 nucleotides: TGCAGCGTTGTTCACTTAAGGGGCAATGAGCAGTTCTTC. The encoded protein is CSVVHLRGNEQFF. This chain links TRBV29-1 with TRBJ2-1; a weak D match, TRBD1 (5 bases). The CDR3 is 13 residues long. Germline CDR1 is SQVTM and CDR2 is ANQGSEA. Trimming pared 4 bases from V and 6 bases from J, leaving 13 bases between.

The chain employs TRBV30 and TRBJ2-2; TRBD1 matches at 9 bases. CDR1 is GTSNPN, CDR2 SVGIG, per germline (reference sequence). This CDR3 contains 14 residues. V shed 5 bases and J 2 bases; nucleotides not matched to a gene: 3. The CDR3 DNA follows: TGTGCCTGGGGACAGGGGACAAACACCGGGGAGCTGTTTTTT. It specifies CAWGQGTNTGELFF.

The chain has TRBV6-1 and TRBJ1-2; the D is unclear. Per the germline V gene, CDR1 is MNHNS and CDR2 is SASEGT. This CDR3 is 14 amino acids long. Trimming left V 0 bases short and J 6 bases short, with 11 bases between. The CDR3 coding sequence is TGTGCCAGCAGTGAAGCCCCACAAGAGGATGGCTACACCTTC. Its protein product is CASSEAPQEDGYTF.

CDR3: CARLACLGEAFF. CDR3 DNA: TGTGCCCGACTCGCGTGCCTCGGTGAAGCTTTCTTT. This chain uses TRBV11-3 with TRBJ1-1; no definite D call. V was pared by 11 bases and J by 7 bases, with 17 bases between. Germline values: CDR1 SGHNT, CDR2 YENEEA. The CDR3 runs 12 residues.

The chain combines TRBV5-8 with TRBJ2-3; 12 positions agree with TRBD2. The CDR3 runs to 16 residues. Germline lookup yields CDR1 SGHTS and CDR2 YDEGEE. The J segment lost 11 bases and the V segment lost 1 base, leaving 11 bases of the junction unmatched. The CDR3 region is CASSLLAGGPETRQYF. CDR3 in DNA: TGTGCCAGCAGCTTGCTAGCGGGGGGGCCTGAGACGAGGCAGTATTTT.

Points on this clone: The sample carries other DNA sequences with the same CDR3. V gene TRBV5-1 combines with J gene TRBJ2-3; D unresolved. Germline assignment: CDR1 SGHRS and CDR2 YFSETQ. The ends were cut back, 7 bases at V and 3 bases at J, with 9 bases in the middle. This CDR3 is 12 amino acids long. This CDR3 reads CASSLTTDTQYF. CDR3 nucleotide sequence: TGCGCCAGCTCACTGACTACAGATACGCAGTATTTT.

The chain is built from TRBV3-1 (or the pseudogene TRBV3-2) and TRBJ2-7, with TRBD1 as a possible D gene (5 bases). In germline, CDR1 is LGHDT, CDR2 YNNKEL (reference sequence). The CDR3 covers 17 residues. Between the trimmed V and J ends, which lost 2 bases and 0 bases, there was a span of 17 bases. The CDR3 loop reads CASSQRVRQLGSYEQYF. The DNA of the CDR3 is TGTGCCAGCAGCCAAAGAGTAAGACAGTTGGGCTCCTACGAGCAGTACTTC.

The chain links TRBV5-1 to TRBJ2-1; TRBD1 is a possible D gene (5 bases). Germline assignment: CDR1 SGHRS and CDR2 YFSETQ. The CDR3 consists of 13 residues. V was cut by 4 bases and J by 3 bases, with 8 bases left in between. The CDR3 reads CASSQDNYNEQFF. The CDR3 bases are TGCGCCAGCAGCCAGGACAACTACAATGAGCAGTTCTTC.

This chain joins TRBV9 and TRBJ1-4; no clear D gene. The CDR3 runs to 17 residues. V lost 2 bases and J 0 bases, leaving 14 bases between the germline ends. CDR1 is SGDLS, CDR2 YYNGEE, per germline. The CDR3 loop reads CASSVGTDLATNEKLFF. CDR3 DNA: TGTGCCAGCAGCGTGGGTACGGACCTAGCAACTAATGAAAAACTGTTTTTT.

The V call is TRBV29-1, the J call TRBJ2-1; D tentatively reads TRBD1 or TRBD2 (5 bases each). The germline CDR1 and CDR2 sequences are SQVTM and ANQGSEA. The CDR3 spans 16 residues. The V end lost 4 bases, the J end lost 7 bases, and 23 bases lay between the germline ends. CDR3 nucleotide sequence: TGCAGCGTTGTAGGACCGGGACGAACCCTATTAAATGAGCAGTTCTTC. This sequence encodes CSVVGPGRTLLNEQFF.

This rearrangement joins TRBV27 to TRBJ2-1, with 16 bases aligning to TRBD2. CDR3 size: 16 residues. V was pared by 5 bases and J by 6 bases, with 4 bases of the junction left unmatched. Germline loops: CDR1 MNHEY, CDR2 SMNVEV (reference sequence). The CDR3 sequence is CASSLGTSGGANEQFF. CDR3 nucleotide sequence: TGTGCCAGCAGTCTTGGGACTAGCGGGGGGGCCAATGAGCAGTTCTTC.

This rearrangement joins TRBV27 to TRBJ1-1; D remains unclear. Germline CDR1 MNHEY, CDR2 SMNVEV (reference sequence). Trimming cost V 2 bases and J 1 base, with 5 bases left between them. This CDR3 contains 13 residues. The CDR3 region has the DNA TGTGCCAGCAGTTTACTGGCGAACACTGAAGCTTTCTTT. Translation: CASSLLANTEAFF.

The rearrangement links TRBV9 to TRBJ2-2; perhaps TRBD2 as D (6 bases). Germline lookup yields CDR1 SGDLS and CDR2 YYNGEE. The ends were cut back, 6 bases at V and 7 bases at J, with 25 bases in the middle. The CDR3 has 17 amino acids. The CDR3 nucleotides read TGTGCCAGCACCAGCCGCCGGGACTCCCGCATCTACGGGGAGCTGTTTTTT. Protein sequence: CASTSRRDSRIYGELFF. The complete variable domain, with remaining parts taken from reference TRBV9 and TRBJ2-2, reads DSGVTQTPKHLITATGQRVTLRCSPRSGDLSVYWYQQSLDQGLQFLIQYYNGEERAKGNILERFSAQQFPDLHSELNLSSLELGDSALYFCASTSRRDSRIYGELFFGEGSRLTVL.

The CDR3 is CASSRRETQYF. The CDR3 bases are TGTGCCAGCAGCCGGAGGGAGACCCAGTACTTC. J is TRBJ2-5 and V is TRBV7-2; maybe TRBD2 (5 bases). Germline loops: CDR1 SGHTA, CDR2 FQGNSA. V lost 5 bases and J 5 bases, leaving 6 bases between the germline ends. The CDR3 contains 11 residues.

The chain links TRBV5-1 to TRBJ2-7; TRBD2 might be the D (5 bases). The length of the CDR3 is 14 residues. Germline lookup yields CDR1 SGHRS and CDR2 YFSETQ. V dropped 0 bases and J dropped 5 bases, with 12 bases sitting between them. In DNA, the CDR3 is TGCGCCAGCAGCTTGGTTGGGGAGTTGCACGAGCAGTACTTC. Protein sequence: CASSLVGELHEQYF.

The chain has TRBV27 and TRBJ1-1; D is unresolved. Germline V gene data show CDR1 as MNHEY and CDR2 as SMNVEV (reference sequence). There are 16 residues in the CDR3. The ends were cut back, 5 bases at V and 1 base at J, with 17 bases in the middle. CDR3 region: CASSATSGPPNTEAFF. As DNA, the CDR3 is TGTGCCAGCAGTGCAACTAGTGGCCCGCCGAACACTGAAGCTTTCTTT.

This chain connects TRBV27 to TRBJ1-1; D unresolved. Germline CDR1 MNHEY, CDR2 SMNVEV (reference sequence). The CDR3 is 13 residues long. Trimming stripped 8 bases from V and 1 base from J, with 11 bases between. Here the CDR3 DNA reads TGTGCCAGCGGTAGGATCGAGAACACTGAAGCTTTCTTT. Translated, it gives CASGRIENTEAFF.

The chain employs TRBV27 and TRBJ2-2, with 8 bases identical to TRBD2. Germline V lookup: CDR1 MNHEY, CDR2 SMNVEV (reference sequence). The CDR3 sequence is 15 residues long. After removal of 4 bases from V and 1 base from J, the junction contained 2 bases not matched to a gene. The CDR3 here is CASSWGLVNTGELFF. The CDR3 nucleotides are TGTGCCAGCAGTTGGGGACTAGTGAACACCGGGGAGCTGTTTTTT.

The rearrangement joins TRBV3-1 (or the pseudogene TRBV3-2) to TRBJ1-4; the D gene is possibly TRBD1 (6 bases). Germline V gives CDR1 LGHDT, CDR2 YNNKEL (reference sequence). The CDR3 contains 19 residues. V lost 0 bases and J lost 0, with 17 bases in between. The CDR3 nucleotides read TGTGCCAGCAGCCAAGATCAGTTTTGGGGGCCAGCAACTAATGAAAAACTGTTTTTT. Translation: CASSQDQFWGPATNEKLFF.

In this sample, this clone turned up once. The chain recombines TRBV4-1 with TRBJ2-3, with D hard to call. CDR3 size: 11 residues. CDR1 MGHRA and CDR2 YSYEKL come from the germline V gene. V was clipped by 2 bases and J by 3 bases, with 0 bases between them. CDR3 residues: CASSQTDTQYF. CDR3 nucleotide sequence: TGCGCCAGCAGCCAAACAGATACGCAGTATTTT.

The V and J genes are TRBV7-9 and TRBJ1-1; D not certain. The CDR3 extends over 12 amino acids. Trimming pared 1 base from V and 7 bases from J, leaving 7 bases between. Germline V gives CDR1 SEHNR, CDR2 FQNEAQ (reference sequence). DNA for the CDR3: TGTGCCAGCAGCTTAGGAAACGGTGAAGCTTTCTTT. Its protein is CASSLGNGEAFF. Full variable domain (remainder filled in from reference TRBV7-9 and TRBJ1-1): DTGVSQNPRHKITKRGQNVTFRCDPISEHNRLYWYRQTLGQGPEFLTYFQNEAQLEKSRLLSDRFSAERPKGSFSTLEIQRTEQGDSAMYLCASSLGNGEAFFGQGTRLTVV.